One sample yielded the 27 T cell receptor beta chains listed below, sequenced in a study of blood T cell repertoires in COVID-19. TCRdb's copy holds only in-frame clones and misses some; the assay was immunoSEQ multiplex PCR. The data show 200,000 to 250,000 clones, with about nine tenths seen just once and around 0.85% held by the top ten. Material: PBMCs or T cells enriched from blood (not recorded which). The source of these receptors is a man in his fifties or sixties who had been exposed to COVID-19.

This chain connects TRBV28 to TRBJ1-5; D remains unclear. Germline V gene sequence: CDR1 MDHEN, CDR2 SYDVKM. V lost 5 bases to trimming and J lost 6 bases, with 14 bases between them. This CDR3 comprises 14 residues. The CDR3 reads CASSPWRGRQPQHF. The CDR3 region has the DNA TGTGCCAGCAGTCCCTGGAGAGGGCGTCAGCCCCAGCATTTT.

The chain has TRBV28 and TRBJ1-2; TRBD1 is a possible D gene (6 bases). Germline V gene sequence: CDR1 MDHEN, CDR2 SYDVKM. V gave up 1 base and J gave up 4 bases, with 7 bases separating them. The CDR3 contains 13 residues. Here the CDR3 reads CASSLSTGYGYTF. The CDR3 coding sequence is TGTGCCAGCAGTTTATCGACAGGCTATGGCTACACCTTC.

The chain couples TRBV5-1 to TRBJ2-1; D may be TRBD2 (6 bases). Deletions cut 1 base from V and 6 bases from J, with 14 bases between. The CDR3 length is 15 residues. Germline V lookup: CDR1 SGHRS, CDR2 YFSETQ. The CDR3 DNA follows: TGCGCCAGCAGCTTGTGGGGGGAAGGAGGCAATGAGCAGTTCTTC. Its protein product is CASSLWGEGGNEQFF.

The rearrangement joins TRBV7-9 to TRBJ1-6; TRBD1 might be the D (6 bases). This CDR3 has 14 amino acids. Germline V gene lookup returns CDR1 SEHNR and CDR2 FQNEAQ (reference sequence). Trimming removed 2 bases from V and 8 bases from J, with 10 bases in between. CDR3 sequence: CASSLLGGDSPLHF. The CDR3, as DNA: TGTGCCAGCAGCTTATTAGGGGGTGATTCACCCCTCCACTTT.

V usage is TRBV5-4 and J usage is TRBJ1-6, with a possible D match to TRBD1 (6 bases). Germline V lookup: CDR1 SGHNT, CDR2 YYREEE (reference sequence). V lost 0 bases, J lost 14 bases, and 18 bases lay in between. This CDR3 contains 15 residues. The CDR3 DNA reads TGTGCCAGCAGCTTGGAAGAGACAGGCCCCTTGGCCCTCCACTTT. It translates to CASSLEETGPLALHF.

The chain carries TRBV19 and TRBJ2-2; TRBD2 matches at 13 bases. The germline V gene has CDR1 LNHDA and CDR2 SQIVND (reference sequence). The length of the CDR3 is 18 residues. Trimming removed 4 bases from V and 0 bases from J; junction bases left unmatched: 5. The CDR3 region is CASSTRLAGGSNTGELFF. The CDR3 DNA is TGTGCCAGTAGTACCCGACTAGCGGGGGGATCGAACACCGGGGAGCTGTTTTTT.

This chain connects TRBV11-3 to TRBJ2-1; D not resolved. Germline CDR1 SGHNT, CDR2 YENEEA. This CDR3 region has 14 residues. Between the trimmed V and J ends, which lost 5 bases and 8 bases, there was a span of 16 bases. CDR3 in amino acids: CASSPRVRLYEQFF. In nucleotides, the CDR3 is TGTGCCAGCAGCCCCCGGGTTCGTCTCTATGAGCAGTTCTTC.

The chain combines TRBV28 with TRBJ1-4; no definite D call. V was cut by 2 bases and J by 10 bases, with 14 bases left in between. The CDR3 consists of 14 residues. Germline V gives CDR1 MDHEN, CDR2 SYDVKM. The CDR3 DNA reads TGTGCCAGCAGTTTAGACGGGTTGCGGGGAAAACTGTTTTTT. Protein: CASSLDGLRGKLFF.

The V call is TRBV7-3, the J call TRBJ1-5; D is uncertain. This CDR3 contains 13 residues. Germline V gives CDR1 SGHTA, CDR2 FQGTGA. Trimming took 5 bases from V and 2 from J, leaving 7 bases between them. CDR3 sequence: CASSARGNQPQHF. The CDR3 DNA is TGTGCCAGCAGCGCCCGAGGCAATCAGCCCCAGCATTTT.

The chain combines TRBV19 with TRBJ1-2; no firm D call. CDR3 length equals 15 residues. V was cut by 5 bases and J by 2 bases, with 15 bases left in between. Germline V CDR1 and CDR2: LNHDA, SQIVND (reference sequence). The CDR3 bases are TGTGCCAGTAGTTGGGCCGCCGATGGGAACTATGGCTACACCTTC. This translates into CASSWAADGNYGYTF.

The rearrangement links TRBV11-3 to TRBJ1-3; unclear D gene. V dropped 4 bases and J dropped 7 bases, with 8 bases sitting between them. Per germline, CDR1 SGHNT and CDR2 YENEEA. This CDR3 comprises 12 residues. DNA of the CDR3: TGTGCCAGCAGCTCTAGATTGAACACCATATATTTT. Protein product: CASSSRLNTIYF.

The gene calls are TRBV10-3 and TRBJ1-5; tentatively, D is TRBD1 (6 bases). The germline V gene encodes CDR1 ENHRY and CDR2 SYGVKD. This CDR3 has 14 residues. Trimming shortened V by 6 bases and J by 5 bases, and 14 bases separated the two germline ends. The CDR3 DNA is TGTGCCATCAGCCAGGGGATAGAGCATCAGCCCCAGCATTTT. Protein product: CAISQGIEHQPQHF.

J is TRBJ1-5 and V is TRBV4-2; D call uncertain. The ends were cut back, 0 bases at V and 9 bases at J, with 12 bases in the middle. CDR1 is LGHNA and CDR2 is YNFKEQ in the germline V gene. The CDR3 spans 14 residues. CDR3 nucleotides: TGTGCCAGCAGCCAAGATATGTCGCCCGGGCCCCAGCATTTT. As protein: CASSQDMSPGPQHF.

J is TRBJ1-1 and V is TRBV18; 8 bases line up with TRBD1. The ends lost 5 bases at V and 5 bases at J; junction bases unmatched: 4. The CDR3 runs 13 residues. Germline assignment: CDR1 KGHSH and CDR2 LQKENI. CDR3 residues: CASSMDRETEAFF. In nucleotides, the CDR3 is TGTGCCAGCTCAATGGACAGGGAAACTGAAGCTTTCTTT.

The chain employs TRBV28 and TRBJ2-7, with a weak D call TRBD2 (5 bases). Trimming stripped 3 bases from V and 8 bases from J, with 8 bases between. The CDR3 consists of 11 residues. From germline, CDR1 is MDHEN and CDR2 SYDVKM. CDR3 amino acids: CASSLEEKQYF. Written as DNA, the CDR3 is TGTGCCAGCAGTTTGGAGGAGAAGCAGTACTTC.

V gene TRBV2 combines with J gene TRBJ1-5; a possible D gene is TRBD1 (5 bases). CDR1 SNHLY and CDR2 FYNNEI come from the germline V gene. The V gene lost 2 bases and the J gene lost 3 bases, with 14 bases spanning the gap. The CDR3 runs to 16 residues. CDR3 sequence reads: CASSEKYRGFNQPQHF. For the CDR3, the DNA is TGTGCCAGCAGTGAAAAGTATAGGGGTTTCAATCAGCCCCAGCATTTT.

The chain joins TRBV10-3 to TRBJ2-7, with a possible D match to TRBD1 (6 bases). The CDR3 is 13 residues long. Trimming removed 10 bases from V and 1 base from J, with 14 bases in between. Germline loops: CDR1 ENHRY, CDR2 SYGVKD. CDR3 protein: CASGQTQSYEQYV. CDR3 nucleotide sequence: TGTGCCAGCGGACAGACCCAGTCCTACGAGCAGTACGTC.

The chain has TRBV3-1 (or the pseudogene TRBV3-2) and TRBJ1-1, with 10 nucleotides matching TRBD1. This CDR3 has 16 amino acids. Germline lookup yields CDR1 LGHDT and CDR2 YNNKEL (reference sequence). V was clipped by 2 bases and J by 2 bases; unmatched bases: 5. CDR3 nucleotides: TGTGCCAGCAGCCAAACCGGGACAGGGGAAAACACTGAAGCTTTCTTT. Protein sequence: CASSQTGTGENTEAFF.

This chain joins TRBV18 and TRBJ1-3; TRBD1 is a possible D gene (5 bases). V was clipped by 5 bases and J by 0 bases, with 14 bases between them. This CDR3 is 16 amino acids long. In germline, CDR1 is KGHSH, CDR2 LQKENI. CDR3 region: CASSTTGGGSGNTIYF. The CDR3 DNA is TGTGCCAGCTCAACCACCGGGGGAGGCTCTGGAAACACCATATATTTT. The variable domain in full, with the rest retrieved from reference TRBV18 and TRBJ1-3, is NAGVMQNPRHLVRRRGQEARLRCSPMKGHSHVYWYRQLPEEGLKFMVYLQKENIIDESGMPKERFSAEFPKEGPSILRIQQVVRGDSAAYFCASSTTGGGSGNTIYFGEGSWLTVV.

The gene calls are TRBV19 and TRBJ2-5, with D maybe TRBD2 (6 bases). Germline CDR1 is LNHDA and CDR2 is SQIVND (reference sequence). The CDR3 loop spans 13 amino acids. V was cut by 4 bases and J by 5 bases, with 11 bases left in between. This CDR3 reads CASSKEGMETQYF. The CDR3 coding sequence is TGTGCCAGTAGTAAGGAGGGGATGGAGACCCAGTACTTC.

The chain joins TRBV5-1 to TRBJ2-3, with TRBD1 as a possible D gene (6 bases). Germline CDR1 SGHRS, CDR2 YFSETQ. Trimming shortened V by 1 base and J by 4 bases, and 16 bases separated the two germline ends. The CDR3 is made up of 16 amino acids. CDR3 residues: CASSLLMTGSPDTQYF. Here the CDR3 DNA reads TGCGCCAGCAGCTTGTTGATGACAGGTTCCCCAGATACGCAGTATTTT. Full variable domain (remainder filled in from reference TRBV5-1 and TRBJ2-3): KAGVTQTPRYLIKTRGQQVTLSCSPISGHRSVSWYQQTPGQGLQFLFEYFSETQRNKGNFPGRFSGRQFSNSRSEMNVSTLELGDSALYLCASSLLMTGSPDTQYFGPGTRLTVL.

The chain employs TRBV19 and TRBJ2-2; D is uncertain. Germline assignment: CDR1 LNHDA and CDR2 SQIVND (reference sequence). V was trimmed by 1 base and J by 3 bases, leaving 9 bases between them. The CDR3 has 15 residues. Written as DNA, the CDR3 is TGTGCCAGTAGTATAGGCGGCGGATACACCGGGGAGCTGTTTTTT. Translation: CASSIGGGYTGELFF.

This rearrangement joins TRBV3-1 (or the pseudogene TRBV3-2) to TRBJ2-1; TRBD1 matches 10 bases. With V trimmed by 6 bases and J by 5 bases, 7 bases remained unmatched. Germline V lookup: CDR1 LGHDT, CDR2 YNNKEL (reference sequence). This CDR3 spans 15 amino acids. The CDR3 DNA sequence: TGTGCCAGCAGTCTGGGACAGGGGTCACACAATGAGCAGTTCTTC. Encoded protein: CASSLGQGSHNEQFF.

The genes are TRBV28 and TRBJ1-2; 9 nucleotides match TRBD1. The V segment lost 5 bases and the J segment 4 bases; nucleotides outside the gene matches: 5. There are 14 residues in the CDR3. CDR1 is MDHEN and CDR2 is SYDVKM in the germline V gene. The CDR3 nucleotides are TGTGCCAGCAGTGGACAGGGGTCTTCCTATGGCTACACCTTC. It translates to CASSGQGSSYGYTF.

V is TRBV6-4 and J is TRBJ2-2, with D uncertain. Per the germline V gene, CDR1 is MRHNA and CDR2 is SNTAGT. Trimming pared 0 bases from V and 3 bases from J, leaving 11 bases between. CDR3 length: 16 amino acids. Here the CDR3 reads CASSDSNSPHTGELFF. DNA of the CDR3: TGTGCCAGCAGTGACTCGAACAGCCCCCACACCGGGGAGCTGTTTTTT.

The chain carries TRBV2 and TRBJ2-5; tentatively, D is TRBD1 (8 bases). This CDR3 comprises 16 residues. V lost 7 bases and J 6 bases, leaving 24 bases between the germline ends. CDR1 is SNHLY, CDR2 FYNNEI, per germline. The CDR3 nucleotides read TGTGCCAGCAACAGGGGGGGAGTGAGCGGTTTCCAGACCCAGTACTTC. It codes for CASNRGGVSGFQTQYF. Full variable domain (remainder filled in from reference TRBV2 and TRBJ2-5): EPEVTQTPSHQVTQMGQEVILRCVPISNHLYFYWYRQILGQKVEFLVSFYNNEISEKSEIFDDQFSVERPDGSNFTLKIRSTKLEDSAMYFCASNRGGVSGFQTQYFGPGTRLLVL.

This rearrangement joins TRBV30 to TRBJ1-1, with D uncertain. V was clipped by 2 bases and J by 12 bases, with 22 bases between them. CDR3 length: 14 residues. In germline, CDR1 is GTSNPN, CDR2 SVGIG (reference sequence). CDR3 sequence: CAWSIFGEGVRTFF. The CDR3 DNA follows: TGTGCCTGGAGTATCTTTGGGGAGGGCGTGAGAACTTTCTTT.